This T cell receptor (beta chain) was sequenced during a study of early T cells in non-severe SARS-CoV-2 infection. Study background: Sequencing targeted bulk RNA from unsorted whole blood, leaving chains unpaired. The study's findings and limits: There was a bias toward anti-spike CD8 responses in VDJdb matching, which missed private and CD4 specificities.

This clonotype was counted at least ten times. The antigen is not known. The CDR3 loop spans 15 amino acids. V lost 3 bases and J 0 bases, leaving 10 bases between the germline ends. Unique molecular identifiers (one per individual cDNA molecule) were attached. TCRdb re-called the 5' RACE reads with MiXCR, one entry per CDR3 protein. Of approximately 76,000 distinct CDR3 sequences listed, over 10% were seen once; the top ten hold roughly 2.6%. V usage is TRBV12-3 or TRBV12-4 and J usage is TRBJ2-3; D is possibly TRBD2 (7 bases). This TCR came from an adult who was a healthcare worker with PCR-confirmed SARS-CoV-2 infection or an uninfected control (not recorded which). Sequencing used whole blood. The CDR3 DNA sequence: TGTGCCAGCAGTTTCGGGGGGCAAAGCACAGATACGCAGTATTTT. This codes for CASSFGGQSTDTQYF.